Listed below are T cell receptor beta chains from one sample, sequenced in a study of cytomegalovirus exposure and HLA in healthy donors. Sequenced by immunoSEQ multiplex PCR; TCRdb stores in-frame clones only, minus some. Of approximately 100,000 clones listed, over 65% were seen once; the top ten hold 16%. Sequences were obtained from PBMCs. Every receptor here comes from a man in his 60s in good health and CMV-seropositive. CDR3s include the opening cysteine and the closing phenylalanine or tryptophan. D genes are given only for firm matches. Clone size is given for some rows only: seen once, a few or many times, or a class if the clone is expanded.

TRBJ1-5	.	TRBV6-5	.	TGTGCCAGCAGACTGGGTCCTAGCTTGGGTCAGCCCCAGCATTTT	CASRLGPSLGQPQHF
TRBJ2-3	.	TRBV7-7	TRBD1	TGTGCTAGCAGCCGCGGGGACAGGAAGGCAGATACGCAGTATTTT	CASSRGDRKADTQYF
TRBJ1-5	.	TRBV6-1	.	TGTGCCAGCAGTGAGAGCAGTGGGGGGTATAGCAATCAGCCCCAGCATTTT	CASSESSGGYSNQPQHF
TRBJ1-1	.	TRBV19	.	TGTGCCAGTAGTACCTTTACAAGGAACACTGAAGCTTTCTTT	CASSTFTRNTEAFF
TRBJ2-3	.	TRBV9	.	TGTGCCAGCAGCGTAAGGACCAGTCAGGGAGATACGCAGTATTTT	CASSVRTSQGDTQYF
TRBJ1-2	.	TRBV29-1	.	TGCAGCGTTGAAGATCATTTGGACAGTTCCTATGGCTACACCTTC	CSVEDHLDSSYGYTF
TRBJ2-7	once	TRBV10-3	TRBD2	TGCGCCATCAGTGAGTCAGGCAGAAGCGGGAATGGCTCCTACGAGCAGTACTTC	CAISESGRSGNGSYEQYF
TRBJ2-1	.	TRBV7-6	TRBD2	TGTGCCAGCAGCTTAGCGTGGCGGGGGGGCAGAGGTAATGAGCAGTTCTTC	CASSLAWRGGRGNEQFF
TRBJ2-3	once	TRBV5-4	.	TGTGCCAGCAGCTTAACAGCCACAGATACGCAGTATTTT	CASSLTATDTQYF
TRBJ1-2	.	TRBV6-5	TRBD1	TGTGCCAGCAGCCCCGGGACAGACTATGGCTACACCTTC	CASSPGTDYGYTF
TRBJ2-1	.	TRBV9	.	TGTGCCAGCAGCGTTGGAGCGTCGAGTGAGCAGTTCTTC	CASSVGASSEQFF
TRBJ1-6	once	TRBV1	.	TGCACCAGCAGCCGGGACTTTAGGAGCTCCTATAATTCACCCCTCCACTTT	CTSSRDFRSSYNSPLHF
TRBJ2-7	.	TRBV11-1	.	TGTGCCAGCAGACCTGGAGCAGGGGGGTACTACGAGCAGTACTTC	CASRPGAGGYYEQYF
TRBJ1-3	.	TRBV20-1	.	TGCAGTGCTTCCTTTGGAAACACCATATATTTT	CSASFGNTIYF
TRBJ2-5	.	TRBV18	.	TGTGCCAGCCAACTCACCATTTCCAGGCAAGAGACCCAGTACTTC	CASQLTISRQETQYF
TRBJ2-7	once	TRBV7-2	TRBD1	TGTGCCAGCAGCCCGCTGGCAGGGGGCTACGAGCAGTACTTC	CASSPLAGGYEQYF
TRBJ2-7	.	TRBV4-2	TRBD2	TGTGCCAGCAGCGAGACTAGCGGGGGGTTAGCCTACGAGCAGTACTTC	CASSETSGGLAYEQYF
TRBJ1-5	once	TRBV12-5	.	TGTGCTAGTGGGACCCGCGGGACGGGTAGCAATCAGCCCCAGCATTTT	CASGTRGTGSNQPQHF
TRBJ2-3	.	TRBV7-9	TRBD1	TGTGCCAGCAGCCTTTACAGGGGGTCTAGCACAGATACGCAGTATTTT	CASSLYRGSSTDTQYF
TRBJ1-2	.	TRBV27	TRBD1	TGTGCCAGCAGTTCATCGACAGGGGCAGCTAACTATGGCTACACCTTC	CASSSSTGAANYGYTF
TRBJ1-5	.	TRBV4-1	.	TGCGCCAGCAGCCAAGCCCAATGGCAGGTAACTCTCAGCAATCAGCCCCAGCATTTT	CASSQAQWQVTLSNQPQHF
TRBJ2-7	.	TRBV18	TRBD1	TGTGCCAGCTCACCCCTCCGGGACAGAGCCTACGAGCAGTACTTC	CASSPLRDRAYEQYF
TRBJ2-7	.	TRBV11-2	TRBD2	TGTGCCAGCAGCTTAGATCTAGCTAGCGGGGGGATCTACGAGCAGTACTTC	CASSLDLASGGIYEQYF
TRBJ2-1	.	TRBV12-5	.	TGTGCTAGTGGCTTGGATGGAGCGCCGGCCTTCTTC	CASGLDGAPAFF